The 18 T cell receptor beta chains below all came from one sample that was sequenced in a study of blood T cell repertoires in COVID-19. The method was immunoSEQ multiplex PCR; TCRdb's version includes in-frame clones alone and lacks a portion of them. The data contain about 41,000 clones, approximately 90% of them singletons. Sequencing input: peripheral blood. These receptors came from a man in his sixties with acute or convalescent COVID-19.

In this sample, this clone turned up once. The V call is TRBV6-6, the J call TRBJ2-1; 7 bases align to TRBD2. This CDR3 is built from 16 residues. V lost 0 bases, J lost 6 bases, and 8 bases stayed unmatched. Germline CDR1 is MNHNY and CDR2 is SVGAGI (reference sequence). The CDR3 sequence: CASSYSGEGLVNEQFF. In DNA form, the CDR3 reads TGTGCCAGCAGTTACTCAGGGGAGGGATTAGTCAATGAGCAGTTCTTC.

The V gene is TRBV9, the J gene TRBJ1-2; no clear D. CDR1 and CDR2 (germline): SGDLS, YYNGEE. The CDR3 contains 14 residues. The V end was cut by 4 bases, the J end by 4 bases, with 14 bases between. The CDR3 region is CASSQSGGIYGYTF. In DNA form, the CDR3 reads TGTGCCAGCAGCCAAAGTGGAGGGATCTATGGCTACACCTTC.

V is TRBV6-2 or TRBV6-3 and J is TRBJ1-2, with 7 nucleotides matching TRBD1. Trimming cost V 7 bases and J 1 base; bases outside gene matches: 6. CDR1 MNHEY and CDR2 SVGEGT come from the germline V gene. This CDR3 spans 14 amino acids. CDR3: CASTPAGGNYGYTF. The CDR3 DNA is TGTGCCAGCACCCCGGCAGGGGGTAACTATGGCTACACCTTC.

This chain links TRBV18 with TRBJ1-2; 8 nucleotides match TRBD1. Germline V gene data show CDR1 as KGHSH and CDR2 as LQKENI. V was clipped by 5 bases and J by 4 bases; unmatched bases: 9. This CDR3 contains 15 residues. The CDR3 here is CASSATGGSIYGYTF. Here the CDR3 DNA reads TGTGCCAGCTCAGCCACAGGGGGTAGTATCTATGGCTACACCTTC.

This clone was seen only a few times. This sequence joins TRBV11-2 and TRBJ2-2, with a tentative D call TRBD2 (5 bases). Trimming removed 1 base at V and 7 bases at J, with 7 bases between. The CDR3 spans 13 residues. CDR1 and CDR2 from the germline V gene are SGHAT and FQNNGV. The CDR3: CASSLVEGGELFF. The CDR3 bases are TGTGCCAGCAGCTTAGTAGAGGGCGGGGAGCTGTTTTTT.

V usage is TRBV6-5 and J usage is TRBJ1-4; TRBD1 is a possible D gene (6 bases). CDR3 length: 15 amino acids. Germline V gene sequence: CDR1 MNHEY, CDR2 SVGAGI. Between the trimmed V and J ends, which lost 2 bases and 4 bases, there was a span of 11 bases. The CDR3 bases are TGTGCCAGCAGTTACCGGGACATCCTTAATGAAAAACTGTTTTTT. Protein product: CASSYRDILNEKLFF.

The chain employs TRBV7-2 and TRBJ2-1, with a tentative D call TRBD2 (7 bases). Trimming removed 2 bases at V and 9 bases at J, with 17 bases between. The germline gives CDR1 SGHTA, CDR2 FQGNSA. This CDR3 is built from 15 residues. DNA for the CDR3: TGTGCCAGCAGCTTATACGCGGGGGAGGGGGTTGAGCAGTTCTTC. Its protein product is CASSLYAGEGVEQFF.

This chain connects TRBV2 to TRBJ2-3, with a possible D match to TRBD1 (6 bases). The V end lost 5 bases, the J end lost 3 bases, and 15 bases lay between the germline ends. The CDR3 covers 15 residues. Germline lookup yields CDR1 SNHLY and CDR2 FYNNEI. DNA of the CDR3: TGTGCCAGCAGTAAACAGGGTTATGGAACAGATACGCAGTATTTT. Translated: CASSKQGYGTDTQYF.

The V and J genes are TRBV15 and TRBJ1-1, with D uncertain. The V end lost 5 bases, the J end lost 2 bases, and 9 bases lay between the germline ends. CDR3 size: 13 residues. In germline, CDR1 is LNHNV, CDR2 YYDKDF (reference sequence). CDR3 residues: CATSLVSNTEAFF. The DNA for the CDR3 is TGTGCCACCAGCCTAGTGAGCAACACTGAAGCTTTCTTT.

V usage is TRBV4-3 and J usage is TRBJ1-5, with a weak D call TRBD1 (6 bases). The length of the CDR3 is 15 residues. The germline gives CDR1 LGHNA, CDR2 YSLEER. Trimming cost V 0 bases and J 6 bases, with 12 bases left between them. CDR3 DNA: TGCGCCAGCAGCCAAGATCGGACAGATTCTCAGCCCCAGCATTTT. The encoded protein is CASSQDRTDSQPQHF.

This clone was found once. The chain couples TRBV28 to TRBJ1-2; D might be TRBD1 (5 bases). CDR1 and CDR2 (germline): MDHEN, SYDVKM. Trimming left V 7 bases short and J 8 bases short, with 26 bases between. This CDR3 comprises 16 residues. The CDR3 sequence is CASNAKSGGGLQGYTF. As DNA, the CDR3 is TGTGCCAGCAACGCTAAATCGGGGGGAGGGTTGCAAGGCTACACCTTC.

The sample holds one count of this clone. This rearrangement joins TRBV2 to TRBJ1-2, with D unresolved. The V and J ends lost 2 bases and 8 bases respectively, with 9 bases between them. This CDR3 has 12 amino acids. Per the germline V gene, CDR1 is SNHLY and CDR2 is FYNNEI. The DNA of the CDR3 is TGTGCCAGCAGTGAAAAAAGGGAGGGCTACACCTTC. Encoded protein: CASSEKREGYTF.

The genes are TRBV3-1 (or the pseudogene TRBV3-2) and TRBJ2-1; 7 bases agree with TRBD2. The CDR3 is 18 amino acids. Germline V gives CDR1 LGHDT, CDR2 YNNKEL (reference sequence). Trimming took 1 base from V and 1 from J; bases not matched to a gene: 10. The CDR3 spells CASSQAFRLASSYNEQFF. The CDR3 nucleotides read TGTGCCAGCAGCCAAGCCTTCCGACTAGCATCGTCCTACAATGAGCAGTTCTTC.

This clone has just one count. The chain recombines TRBV5-1 with TRBJ1-3; D gene uncertain. The germline V gene has CDR1 SGHRS and CDR2 YFSETQ. Trimming left V 4 bases short and J 0 bases short, with 8 bases between. The CDR3 covers 14 residues. CDR3 in DNA: TGCGCCAGCAGCCCGCGGGGCTCTGGAAACACCATATATTTT. Its protein is CASSPRGSGNTIYF.

This chain uses TRBV7-6 with TRBJ2-1; TRBD1 matches 7 bases. There are 13 residues in the CDR3. Germline CDR1 is SGHVS and CDR2 is FNYEAQ. After removal of 5 bases from V and 9 bases from J, the junction contained 7 bases not matched to a gene. The CDR3 coding sequence is TGTGCCAGCAGCATAACAGGGGTTAGTGAGCAGTTCTTC. Its protein is CASSITGVSEQFF.

This clone has a handful of counts. The rearrangement joins TRBV7-2 to TRBJ2-7; possible D gene TRBD1, 6 bases. CDR3 length: 14 amino acids. Germline assignment: CDR1 SGHTA and CDR2 FQGNSA. V lost 3 bases and J lost 3, with 12 bases in between. CDR3 nucleotide sequence: TGTGCCAGCAGCTTGTCCGGGACACTCTACGAGCAGTACTTC. This encodes CASSLSGTLYEQYF. Based on the CDR3 plus reference TRBV7-2 and TRBJ2-7, the full variable domain is GAGVSQSPSNKVTEKGKDVELRCDPISGHTALYWYRQSLGQGLEFLIYFQGNSAPDKSGLPSDRFSAERTGGSVSTLTIQRTQQEDSAVYLCASSLSGTLYEQYFGPGTRLTVT.

In its sample, this clone was seen a few times. The J gene is TRBJ1-6, the V gene TRBV19; 7 nucleotides agree with TRBD1. This CDR3 has 14 residues. The trim removed 4 bases at V and 7 bases at J, leaving 4 bases unmatched. Per the germline V gene, CDR1 is LNHDA and CDR2 is SQIVND (reference sequence). The CDR3 nucleotides are TGTGCCAGTAGTACCGGGACAGAAAATTCACCCCTCCACTTT. It encodes CASSTGTENSPLHF. Based on the CDR3 plus reference TRBV19 and TRBJ1-6, the full variable domain is DGGITQSPKYLFRKEGQNVTLSCEQNLNHDAMYWYRQDPGQGLRLIYYSQIVNDFQKGDIAEGYSVSREKKESFPLTVTSAQKNPTAFYLCASSTGTENSPLHFGNGTRLTVT.

This CDR3 reads CASSSPAGGATDTQYF. The CDR3 region has the DNA TGTGCCAGCAGTTCCCCAGCGGGGGGGGCAACAGATACGCAGTATTTT. This chain links TRBV27 with TRBJ2-3; TRBD2 matches 10 bases. CDR3 length: 16 amino acids. The V and J ends lost 4 bases and 3 bases, in that order; junction bases with no gene match: 7. The germline V gene encodes CDR1 MNHEY and CDR2 SMNVEV (reference sequence).